This TCR beta chain was obtained from a study of CXCR3-negative and CXCR3-positive naive CD8 T cells. The CDR3 is 14 amino acids. Libraries were UMI-labeled 5' RACE TRB cDNA. TCRdb derives one entry per CDR3 protein from the 5' RACE reads, leaving out DNA. Reported are 150,000 or so distinct CDR3 sequences; the ten largest clones contain 0.45% to 0.55%. This receptor was identified in a human donor in good health. Some clones in this sample may be carry-over from other donors' samples. The source material was naive CXCR3- CD8+ T cells from blood. Subset in this sample: CD45RO-CCR7+CD27+CD95- naive CD8+ T cells lacking CXCR3 (TNR3-). The chain carries TRBV21-1 and TRBJ2-7; there is no DNA to check the TCRdb D call of TRBD1. TRBV21-1 is given as a pseudogene. The CDR3 protein is CASTLGTSLWEQYF.